What follows are 20 T cell receptor beta chains derived from one specimen sequenced in a study of graft-versus-host responses after intestinal transplantation. No antigen has been assigned to these receptors. Repertoires were generated with immunoSEQ multiplex PCR, while TCRdb's copy carries only in-frame clones and drops some. The sample shows 85,000 to 90,000 clones, more than 85% of them seen only once. Specimen: unstimulated CD4+ T cells sorted from spleen or lymph node cells, collected before transplant. These receptors all stem from a human donor who was the organ donor for an intestinal transplant.

The V gene is TRBV5-1, the J gene TRBJ1-1; TRBD1 agrees at 7 bases. This CDR3 has 15 amino acids. Germline V lookup: CDR1 SGHRS, CDR2 YFSETQ. V trimming: 4 bases; J trimming: 0 bases; junction bases outside the gene matches: 6. The CDR3 DNA reads as TGCGCCAGCAGCCGCTTTACAGGGGTGAACACTGAAGCTTTCTTT. This gives the protein CASSRFTGVNTEAFF.

The chain employs TRBV6-6 and TRBJ2-1; TRBD2 aligns across 12 bases. After removal of 7 bases from V and 10 bases from J, the junction contained 8 bases not matched to a gene. CDR1 is MNHNY and CDR2 is SVGAGI in the germline V gene (reference sequence). The CDR3 runs 14 residues. In DNA form, the CDR3 reads TGTGCCAGCAAACGGGCTAGCGGGAGGGGGGAGCAGTTCTTC. It translates to CASKRASGRGEQFF.

The V and J genes are TRBV19 and TRBJ2-1, with D possibly matching TRBD2 (6 bases). V lost 7 bases to trimming and J lost 6 bases, with 16 bases between them. CDR1 and CDR2 from the germline V gene are LNHDA and SQIVND (reference sequence). The CDR3 consists of 14 residues. For the CDR3, the DNA is TGTGCCAGTATGGGTCGGCGGGGTAGCAATGAGCAGTTCTTC. Amino acid sequence: CASMGRRGSNEQFF.

This clone was counted a single time. The chain joins TRBV5-1 to TRBJ2-5; maybe TRBD1 (5 bases). The J call may be incorrect, as the DNA end agrees better with TRBJ2-7. CDR1 is SGHRS and CDR2 is YFSETQ in the germline V gene. This CDR3 comprises 16 residues. The CDR3 sequence: CASSPGGAQPIYEQYF. For the CDR3, the DNA is TGCGCCAGCAGCCCCGGTGGGGCGCAACCTATCTACGAGCAGTACTTC.

Only a few counts were recorded for this clone. The chain combines TRBV7-9 with TRBJ2-5, with 7 bases aligning to TRBD2. With V trimmed by 7 bases and J by 5 bases, 13 bases remained unmatched. The CDR3 is 15 residues long. Germline V gene sequence: CDR1 SEHNR, CDR2 FQNEAQ (reference sequence). Here the CDR3 reads CASNVLGGKGETQYF. The CDR3 DNA follows: TGTGCCAGCAACGTCCTGGGGGGGAAAGGGGAGACCCAGTACTTC.

J is TRBJ2-5 and V is TRBV10-3; no firm D call. Trimming pared 6 bases from V and 3 bases from J, leaving 11 bases between. CDR3 length: 13 residues. The germline V gene has CDR1 ENHRY and CDR2 SYGVKD. The CDR3 nucleotides are TGTGCCATCAGGCGGCCCGAAGAAGAGACCCAGTACTTC. Encoded protein: CAIRRPEEETQYF.

The chain couples TRBV7-9 to TRBJ2-3; TRBD2 matches at 11 bases. V dropped 3 bases and J dropped 6; count of bases not matched to a gene: 8. This CDR3 contains 16 residues. CDR1 and CDR2 from the germline V gene are SEHNR and FQNEAQ (reference sequence). As DNA, the CDR3 is TGTGCCAGCAGCTTCGTAGCGGGAGGGCCTATGGATACGCAGTATTTT. It translates to CASSFVAGGPMDTQYF. Using reference TRBV7-9 and TRBJ2-3 for the parts outside the CDR3, the full variable domain is DTGVSQNPRHKITKRGQNVTFRCDPISEHNRLYWYRQTLGQGPEFLTYFQNEAQLEKSRLLSDRFSAERPKGSFSTLEIQRTEQGDSAMYLCASSFVAGGPMDTQYFGPGTRLTVL.

This chain links TRBV5-1 with TRBJ2-4, with TRBD2 matching over 8 bases. The CDR3 extends over 14 amino acids. Germline V gene data show CDR1 as SGHRS and CDR2 as YFSETQ. Trimming cost V 3 bases and J 2 bases; bases outside gene matches: 1. The CDR3 sequence: CASSSGGPKNIQYF. The DNA for the CDR3 is TGCGCCAGCAGCTCGGGGGGGCCCAAAAACATTCAGTACTTC. The full variable domain, in which reference TRBV5-1 and TRBJ2-4 provide the parts outside the CDR3, is KAGVTQTPRYLIKTRGQQVTLSCSPISGHRSVSWYQQTPGQGLQFLFEYFSETQRNKGNFPGRFSGRQFSNSRSEMNVSTLELGDSALYLCASSSGGPKNIQYFGAGTRLSVL.

The chain is built from TRBV6-5 and TRBJ1-2; 7 nucleotides line up with TRBD1. CDR1 and CDR2 from the germline V gene are MNHEY and SVGAGI. CDR3 size: 13 residues. V lost 6 bases to trimming and J lost 13 bases; unmatched junction nucleotides: 14. CDR3 DNA sequence: TGTGCCAGCAGACAGACAGGGAACGAGCTGGGCACCTTC. It specifies CASRQTGNELGTF.

The V call is TRBV7-3, the J call TRBJ2-6, with 10 bases matching TRBD2. The CDR3 runs 18 residues. The ends lost 1 base at V and 2 bases at J; junction bases unmatched: 5. Looked up from germline, CDR1 is SGHTA and CDR2 is FQGTGA. The CDR3 nucleotides read TGTGCCAGCAGCTTAAAAGTGCTAGCGGGAGCTGGGGCCAACGTCCTGACTTTC. Its translation: CASSLKVLAGAGANVLTF.

The V gene is TRBV2, the J gene TRBJ2-5; 8 bases align to TRBD1. V lost 6 bases, J lost 5 bases, and 8 bases stayed unmatched. CDR1 is SNHLY and CDR2 is FYNNEI in the germline V gene. The CDR3 loop spans 14 amino acids. The CDR3 spells CASRDRVYRETQYF. In nucleotides, the CDR3 is TGTGCCAGCAGGGACAGGGTTTATCGGGAGACCCAGTACTTC. Filled out from reference TRBV2 and TRBJ2-5, the complete variable domain reads EPEVTQTPSHQVTQMGQEVILRCVPISNHLYFYWYRQILGQKVEFLVSFYNNEISEKSEIFDDQFSVERPDGSNFTLKIRSTKLEDSAMYFCASRDRVYRETQYFGPGTRLLVL.

The V and J genes are TRBV7-9 and TRBJ1-1; tentative D call: TRBD1 (5 bases). Germline V gene data show CDR1 as SEHNR and CDR2 as FQNEAQ (reference sequence). Trimming left V 3 bases short and J 0 bases short, with 20 bases between. The CDR3 is 18 amino acids. The CDR3 loop is CASSFSVSLRGMNTEAFF. CDR3 sequence (DNA): TGTGCCAGCAGCTTCTCTGTCTCCTTACGGGGGATGAACACTGAAGCTTTCTTT.

The chain combines TRBV5-1 with TRBJ1-6, with D possibly matching TRBD1 (6 bases). Trimming left V 4 bases short and J 9 bases short, with 14 bases between. Germline V gives CDR1 SGHRS, CDR2 YFSETQ. This CDR3 has 14 amino acids. The CDR3 bases are TGCGCCAGCAGCGTTTACAGGGCTAGTTCACCCCTCCACTTT. Translating gives CASSVYRASSPLHF.

This rearrangement joins TRBV10-3 to TRBJ2-1; 11 positions agree with TRBD2. CDR3 length: 19 residues. Per germline, CDR1 ENHRY and CDR2 SYGVKD. Losses at the gene ends were 3 bases for V and 1 base for J; bases not matched to a gene: 11. The CDR3 spells CAISDGVTSGIGSYNEQFF. In DNA, the CDR3 is TGTGCCATCAGTGATGGCGTGACTAGCGGGATTGGATCCTACAATGAGCAGTTCTTC.

The J gene is TRBJ2-2, the V gene TRBV5-8, with TRBD2 as a possible D gene (6 bases). The CDR3 length is 15 residues. In germline, CDR1 is SGHTS, CDR2 YDEGEE. V shed 3 bases and J shed 0 bases, with 9 bases lying between them. DNA for the CDR3: TGTGCCAGCAGCTCCCGACTAGCGAACACCGGGGAGCTGTTTTTT. It is translated as CASSSRLANTGELFF.

For the CDR3, the DNA is TGTGCCAGCAGTTTATTCGCGCCGGGACTAGACTTGTACAATGAGCAGTTCTTC. Translating it yields CASSLFAPGLDLYNEQFF. This chain joins TRBV27 and TRBJ2-1; 8 bases fit TRBD2. Germline lookup yields CDR1 MNHEY and CDR2 SMNVEV (reference sequence). The CDR3 spans 18 residues. The trim removed 1 base at V and 4 bases at J, leaving 12 bases unmatched.

This chain connects TRBV28 to TRBJ2-6; TRBD2 aligns across 8 bases. V lost 3 bases and J lost 0; bases outside the gene matches: 4. Germline V gene lookup returns CDR1 MDHEN and CDR2 SYDVKM. The CDR3 totals 17 residues. CDR3 amino acids: CASSFPSGFSGANVLTF. The CDR3 DNA sequence: TGTGCCAGCAGTTTCCCTAGCGGGTTCTCTGGGGCCAACGTCCTGACTTTC.

As to this clone: The junction shows a germline mismatch at one end, possibly a read error. This chain links TRBV6-4 with TRBJ1-4, with no clear D. Germline values: CDR1 MRHNA, CDR2 SNTAGT. The CDR3 spans 14 residues. CDR3 bases: TGTGCCAGCAGTGACTCGGAGGGCCATGAAAAATTGTTTTTT. Translating gives CASSDSEGHEKLFF.

V gene TRBV19 combines with J gene TRBJ2-3, with 8 bases identical to TRBD1. The CDR3 spans 14 residues. Germline V gene lookup returns CDR1 LNHDA and CDR2 SQIVND (reference sequence). V lost 4 bases, J lost 4 bases, and 4 bases stayed unmatched. Here the CDR3 DNA reads TGTGCCAGTAGTAAACAGGGGGTCGCAGATACGCAGTATTTT. This codes for CASSKQGVADTQYF. The full variable domain, with the rest looked up from reference TRBV19 and TRBJ2-3, is DGGITQSPKYLFRKEGQNVTLSCEQNLNHDAMYWYRQDPGQGLRLIYYSQIVNDFQKGDIAEGYSVSREKKESFPLTVTSAQKNPTAFYLCASSKQGVADTQYFGPGTRLTVL.

V and J are TRBV6-1 and TRBJ2-1; D perhaps matches TRBD2 (5 bases). The CDR3 has 14 amino acids. The germline V gene has CDR1 MNHNS and CDR2 SASEGT. Deletions cut 8 bases from V and 0 bases from J, with 11 bases between. CDR3 coding DNA: TGTGCCAGCTCCCGGAGCGGCTCCTACAATGAGCAGTTCTTC. The encoded protein is CASSRSGSYNEQFF.